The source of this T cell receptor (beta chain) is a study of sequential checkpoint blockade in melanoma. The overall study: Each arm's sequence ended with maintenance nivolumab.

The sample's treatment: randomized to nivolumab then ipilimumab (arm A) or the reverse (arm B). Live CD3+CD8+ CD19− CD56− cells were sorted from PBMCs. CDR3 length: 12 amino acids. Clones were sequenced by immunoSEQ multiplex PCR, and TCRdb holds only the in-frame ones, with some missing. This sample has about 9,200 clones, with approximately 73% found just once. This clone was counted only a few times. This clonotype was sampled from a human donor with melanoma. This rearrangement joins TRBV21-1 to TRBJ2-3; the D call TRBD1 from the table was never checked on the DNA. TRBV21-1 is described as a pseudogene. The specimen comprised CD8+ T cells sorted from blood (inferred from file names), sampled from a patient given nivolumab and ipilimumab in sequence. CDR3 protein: CASSLRGDTQYF. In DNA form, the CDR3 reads TGTGCCAGCAGCTTAAGGGGGGATACGCAGTATTTT.